The present entry profiles one T cell receptor (beta chain) with its context. This sample was included in a study of blood T cell repertoires in COVID-19. Data came from immunoSEQ multiplex PCR; TCRdb stores just in-frame clones and leaves some out. The sample shows under 200,000 clones, about 80% of them seen only once. This TCR was recovered from a man in his 70s with active or convalescent COVID-19. Sequencing input: peripheral blood.

CDR3 in amino acids: CASGANTEAFF. The CDR3 region has the DNA TGTGCCAGCGGGGCTAACACTGAAGCTTTCTTT. The V and J genes are TRBV7-6 and TRBJ1-1; tentative D call: TRBD1 (5 bases). The CDR3 length is 11 residues. Germline V gives CDR1 SGHVS, CDR2 FNYEAQ. Deletions cut 8 bases from V and 2 bases from J, with 6 bases between.